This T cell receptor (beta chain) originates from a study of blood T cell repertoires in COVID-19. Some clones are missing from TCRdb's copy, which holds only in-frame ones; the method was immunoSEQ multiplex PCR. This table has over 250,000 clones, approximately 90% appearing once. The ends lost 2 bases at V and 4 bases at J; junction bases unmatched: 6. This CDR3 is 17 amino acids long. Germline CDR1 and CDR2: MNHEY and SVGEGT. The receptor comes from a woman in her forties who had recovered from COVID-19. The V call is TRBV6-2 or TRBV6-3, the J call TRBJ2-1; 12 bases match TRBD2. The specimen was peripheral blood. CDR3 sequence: CASSYRGLAGGYNEQFF. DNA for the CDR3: TGTGCCAGCAGTTACCGGGGACTAGCGGGCGGATACAATGAGCAGTTCTTC.